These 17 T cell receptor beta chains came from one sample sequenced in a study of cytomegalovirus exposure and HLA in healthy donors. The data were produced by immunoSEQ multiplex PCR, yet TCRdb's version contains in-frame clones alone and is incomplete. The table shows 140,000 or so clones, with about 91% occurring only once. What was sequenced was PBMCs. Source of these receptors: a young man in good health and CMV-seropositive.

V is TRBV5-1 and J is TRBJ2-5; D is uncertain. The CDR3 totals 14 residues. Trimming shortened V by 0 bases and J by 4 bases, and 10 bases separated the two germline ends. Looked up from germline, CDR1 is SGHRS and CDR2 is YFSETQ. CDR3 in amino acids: CASSLGANRETQYF. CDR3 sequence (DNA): TGCGCCAGCAGCTTGGGGGCCAACAGAGAGACCCAGTACTTC.

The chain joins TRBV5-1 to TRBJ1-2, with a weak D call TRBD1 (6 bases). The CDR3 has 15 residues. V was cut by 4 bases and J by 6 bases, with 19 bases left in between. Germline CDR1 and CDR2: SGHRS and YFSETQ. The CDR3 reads CASSRTDRNRDGYTF. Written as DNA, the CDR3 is TGCGCCAGCAGCCGCACCGACAGGAATAGGGATGGCTACACCTTC.

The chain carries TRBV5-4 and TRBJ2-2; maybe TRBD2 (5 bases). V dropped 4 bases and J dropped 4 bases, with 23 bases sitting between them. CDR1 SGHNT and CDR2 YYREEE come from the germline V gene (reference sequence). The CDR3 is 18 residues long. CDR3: CASSAFFSDWEGTGELFF. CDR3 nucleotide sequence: TGTGCCAGCAGCGCGTTTTTCTCGGACTGGGAAGGCACCGGGGAGCTGTTTTTT.

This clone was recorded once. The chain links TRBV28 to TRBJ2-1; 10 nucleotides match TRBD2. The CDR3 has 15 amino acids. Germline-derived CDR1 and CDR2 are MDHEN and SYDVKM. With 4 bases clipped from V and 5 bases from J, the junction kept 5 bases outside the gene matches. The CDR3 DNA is TGTGCCAGCAGTTACTTAGCGGGGGGCAACAATGAGCAGTTCTTC. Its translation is CASSYLAGGNNEQFF.

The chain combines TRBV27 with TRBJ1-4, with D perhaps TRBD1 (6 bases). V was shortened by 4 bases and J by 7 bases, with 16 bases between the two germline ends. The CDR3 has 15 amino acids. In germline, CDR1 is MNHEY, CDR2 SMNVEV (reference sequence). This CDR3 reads CASSSQQGGSEKLFF. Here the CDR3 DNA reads TGTGCCAGCAGTTCACAACAGGGTGGGAGTGAAAAACTGTTTTTT.

CDR3 sequence (DNA): TGCGCCAGCAGCTTAGTTTTGGGGACAGCCACGAACGGCTACACCTTC. It translates to CASSLVLGTATNGYTF. The V gene is TRBV5-1, the J gene TRBJ1-2; 7 nucleotides line up with TRBD1. The germline V gene encodes CDR1 SGHRS and CDR2 YFSETQ. Losses at the gene ends were 2 bases for V and 8 bases for J; bases not matched to a gene: 15. The CDR3 runs 16 residues.

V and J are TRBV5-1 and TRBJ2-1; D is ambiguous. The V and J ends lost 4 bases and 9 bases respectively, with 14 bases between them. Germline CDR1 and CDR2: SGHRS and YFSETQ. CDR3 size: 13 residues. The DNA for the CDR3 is TGCGCCAGCAGCGTAGGAGCAGCCCCTGAGCAGTTCTTC. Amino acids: CASSVGAAPEQFF.

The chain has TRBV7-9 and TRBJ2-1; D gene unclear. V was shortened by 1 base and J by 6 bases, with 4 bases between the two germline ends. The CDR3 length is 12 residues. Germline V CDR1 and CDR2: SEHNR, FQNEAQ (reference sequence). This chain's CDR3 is CASSLVSNEQFF. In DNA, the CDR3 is TGTGCCAGCAGCTTAGTTAGCAATGAGCAGTTCTTC.

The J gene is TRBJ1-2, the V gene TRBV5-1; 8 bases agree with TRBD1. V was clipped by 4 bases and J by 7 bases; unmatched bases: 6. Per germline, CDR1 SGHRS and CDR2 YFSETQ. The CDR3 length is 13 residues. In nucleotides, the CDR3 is TGCGCCAGCAGCCAAGGACAGGGAATTGGCTACACCTTC. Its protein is CASSQGQGIGYTF.

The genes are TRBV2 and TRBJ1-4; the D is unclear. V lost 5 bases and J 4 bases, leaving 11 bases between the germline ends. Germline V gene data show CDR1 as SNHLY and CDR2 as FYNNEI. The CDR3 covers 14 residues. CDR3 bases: TGTGCCAGCAGTTTACGCCGGGGTAATGAAAAACTGTTTTTT. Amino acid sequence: CASSLRRGNEKLFF.

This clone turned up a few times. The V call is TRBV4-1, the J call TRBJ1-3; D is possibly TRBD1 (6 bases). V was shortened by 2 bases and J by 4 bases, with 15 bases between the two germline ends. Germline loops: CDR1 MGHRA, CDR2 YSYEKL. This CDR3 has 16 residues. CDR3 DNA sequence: TGCGCCAGCAGCCAACCCTTAGGGGGTCGAGGAAACACCATATATTTT. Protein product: CASSQPLGGRGNTIYF.

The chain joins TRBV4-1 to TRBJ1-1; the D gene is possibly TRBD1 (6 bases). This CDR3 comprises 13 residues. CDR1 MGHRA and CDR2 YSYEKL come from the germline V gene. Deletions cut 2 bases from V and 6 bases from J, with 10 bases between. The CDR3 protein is CASSQQGSPEAFF. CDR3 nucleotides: TGCGCCAGCAGCCAACAGGGGTCACCTGAAGCTTTCTTT.

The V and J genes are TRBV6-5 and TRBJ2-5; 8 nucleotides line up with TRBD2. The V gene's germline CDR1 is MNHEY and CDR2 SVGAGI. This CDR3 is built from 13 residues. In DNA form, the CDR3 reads TGTGCGGCGGGCGGGGGGAACGCGGAGACCCAGTACTTC. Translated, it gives CAAGGGNAETQYF.

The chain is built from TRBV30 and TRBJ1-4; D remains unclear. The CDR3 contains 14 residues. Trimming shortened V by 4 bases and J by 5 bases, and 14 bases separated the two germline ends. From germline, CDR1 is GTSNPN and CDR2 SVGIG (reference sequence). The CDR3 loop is CAWNRGRSNEKLFF. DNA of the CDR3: TGTGCCTGGAATCGGGGTCGCTCAAATGAAAAACTGTTTTTT.

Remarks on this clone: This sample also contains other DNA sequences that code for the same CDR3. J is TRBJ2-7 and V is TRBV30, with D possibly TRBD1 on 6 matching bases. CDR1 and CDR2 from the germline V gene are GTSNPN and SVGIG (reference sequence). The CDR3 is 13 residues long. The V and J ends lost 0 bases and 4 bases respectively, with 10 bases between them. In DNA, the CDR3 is TGTGCCTGGAGTGTAGGGCAGGGGTACGAGCAGTACTTC. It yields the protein CAWSVGQGYEQYF.

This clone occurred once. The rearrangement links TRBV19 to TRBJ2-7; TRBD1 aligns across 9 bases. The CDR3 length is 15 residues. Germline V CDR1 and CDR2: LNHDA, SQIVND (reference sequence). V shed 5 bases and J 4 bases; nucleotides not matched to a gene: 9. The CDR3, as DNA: TGTGCCAGTAGTGCCCCCGGGACAGGGTTTTACGAGCAGTACTTC. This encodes CASSAPGTGFYEQYF.

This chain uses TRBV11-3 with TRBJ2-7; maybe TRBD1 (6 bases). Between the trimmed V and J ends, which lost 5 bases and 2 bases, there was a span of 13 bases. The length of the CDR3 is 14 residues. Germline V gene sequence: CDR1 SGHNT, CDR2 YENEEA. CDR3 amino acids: CASSLNWDTYEQYF. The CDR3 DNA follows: TGTGCCAGCAGCCTAAATTGGGACACCTACGAGCAGTACTTC.